The 14 T cell receptor beta chains below were found in one sample sequenced in a study of cytomegalovirus exposure and HLA in healthy donors. Amplification used 60 Vbeta primers and 13 Jbeta primers. Clones were read by immunoSEQ multiplex PCR, and TCRdb kept only the in-frame ones, dropping some. The record lists about 200,000 clones, of which the ten most abundant hold around 0.74%. Material: PBMCs. The receptors here all came from a boy between 10 and 17 years old in good health and CMV-seronegative.

The chain combines TRBV27 with TRBJ2-7; D call uncertain. Germline CDR1 MNHEY, CDR2 SMNVEV (reference sequence). The CDR3 loop spans 15 amino acids. V lost 7 bases, J lost 6 bases, and 22 bases lay in between. CDR3 residues: CASNPRGSPRREQYF. The CDR3 nucleotides are TGTGCCAGCAACCCCCGTGGCAGTCCTAGGCGCGAGCAGTACTTC.

The chain recombines TRBV7-6 with TRBJ2-5; D gene uncertain. Germline V gene lookup returns CDR1 SGHVS and CDR2 FNYEAQ. The V end was cut by 2 bases, the J end by 5 bases, with 12 bases between. The CDR3 sequence is 14 residues long. The chain's CDR3 is CASSLNRGRETQYF. The CDR3 nucleotides are TGTGCCAGCAGCTTAAATCGAGGCCGCGAGACCCAGTACTTC.

The V call is TRBV11-1, the J call TRBJ1-2, with TRBD1 identical over 7 bases. V lost 5 bases to trimming and J lost 2 bases; unmatched junction nucleotides: 5. This CDR3 is built from 14 residues. CDR1 is SGHAT, CDR2 FQDESV, per germline (reference sequence). DNA for the CDR3: TGTGCCAGCAGCCCCAGGGGGTTGAACTATGGCTACACCTTC. It codes for CASSPRGLNYGYTF.

The V and J genes are TRBV7-2 and TRBJ2-5; 15 positions match TRBD2. This CDR3 is built from 18 residues. Germline lookup yields CDR1 SGHTA and CDR2 FQGNSA. V gave up 0 bases and J gave up 3 bases; unmatched junction bases: 5. CDR3 in DNA: TGTGCCAGCAGCTTAGCGAGGTGGACTAGCGGGGGGGAAGAGACCCAGTACTTC. This translates into CASSLARWTSGGEETQYF. Looking up the rest from reference TRBV7-2 and TRBJ2-5 gives the full variable domain: GAGVSQSPSNKVTEKGKDVELRCDPISGHTALYWYRQSLGQGLEFLIYFQGNSAPDKSGLPSDRFSAERTGGSVSTLTIQRTQQEDSAVYLCASSLARWTSGGEETQYFGPGTRLLVL.

Written as DNA, the CDR3 is TGCGCCAGCAGCTTGGGGTCAGAGAACACTGAAGCTTTCTTT. The encoded protein is CASSLGSENTEAFF. The genes are TRBV5-1 and TRBJ1-1; no firm D call. Trimming removed 0 bases at V and 1 base at J, with 7 bases between. The CDR3 contains 14 residues. Germline V gene lookup returns CDR1 SGHRS and CDR2 YFSETQ.

The V call is TRBV18, the J call TRBJ1-4, with D maybe TRBD1 (6 bases). From germline, CDR1 is KGHSH and CDR2 LQKENI. The CDR3 is 15 residues long. V was pared by 5 bases and J by 5 bases, with 15 bases between. The CDR3 sequence: CASSSLVQGNEKLFF. CDR3 nucleotide sequence: TGTGCCAGCTCATCACTAGTACAGGGAAATGAAAAACTGTTTTTT.

The chain recombines TRBV30 with TRBJ2-3, with TRBD1 identical over 9 bases. Germline assignment: CDR1 GTSNPN and CDR2 SVGIG (reference sequence). Trimming took 5 bases from V and 6 from J; bases not matched to a gene: 0. The CDR3 loop spans 11 amino acids. CDR3: CAWGQGDTQYF. In DNA, the CDR3 is TGTGCCTGGGGACAGGGGGATACGCAGTATTTT.

The chain has TRBV9 and TRBJ1-3, with D unresolved. CDR1 and CDR2 from the germline V gene are SGDLS and YYNGEE. V was clipped by 0 bases and J by 1 base, with 8 bases between them. CDR3 length: 15 residues. The CDR3 region is CASSVGLRSGNTIYF. CDR3 sequence (DNA): TGTGCCAGCAGCGTAGGTTTGAGGTCTGGAAACACCATATATTTT.

The genes are TRBV5-4 and TRBJ2-7; the match to TRBD1 covers 11 bases. With 4 bases clipped from V and 2 bases from J, the junction kept 5 bases outside the gene matches. The germline V gene has CDR1 SGHNT and CDR2 YYREEE (reference sequence). The CDR3 has 15 residues. The CDR3 is CASSPGQGGTYEQYF. CDR3 in DNA: TGTGCCAGCAGCCCGGGACAGGGGGGCACCTACGAGCAGTACTTC.

V gene TRBV27 combines with J gene TRBJ2-1; the match to TRBD2 covers 10 bases. The CDR3 loop spans 15 amino acids. Germline CDR1 MNHEY, CDR2 SMNVEV (reference sequence). J gave up 8 bases and V 2 bases, and 6 bases lay outside the gene matches. The DNA for the CDR3 is TGTGCCAGCAGTTTACTACGGACTAGCGGCGATGAGCAGTTCTTC. Its protein is CASSLLRTSGDEQFF.

The J gene is TRBJ1-6, the V gene TRBV14, with D hard to call. Trimming cost V 3 bases and J 7 bases, with 16 bases left between them. Per germline, CDR1 SGHDN and CDR2 FVKESK. This CDR3 region has 16 residues. The CDR3 spells CASSQKQRGLNSPLHF. Here the CDR3 DNA reads TGTGCCAGCAGCCAGAAACAAAGAGGGCTAAATTCACCCCTCCACTTT.

This chain links TRBV7-3 with TRBJ2-1; D perhaps matches TRBD1 (8 bases). V lost 5 bases and J lost 6, with 26 bases in between. Germline CDR1 SGHTA, CDR2 FQGTGA. This CDR3 spans 18 amino acids. The CDR3 is CASSTGQGVYSSGNEQFF. CDR3 DNA: TGTGCCAGCAGCACTGGACAGGGCGTCTACTCTAGCGGCAATGAGCAGTTCTTC.

The chain carries TRBV19 and TRBJ1-1, with no clear D. The germline V gene has CDR1 LNHDA and CDR2 SQIVND (reference sequence). The CDR3 spans 12 residues. The ends were cut back, 0 bases at V and 11 bases at J, with 10 bases in the middle. Here the CDR3 reads CASSIDWGGAFF. CDR3 DNA: TGTGCCAGTAGTATAGATTGGGGAGGGGCTTTCTTT. Supplemented by reference TRBV19 and TRBJ1-1, the full variable domain reads DGGITQSPKYLFRKEGQNVTLSCEQNLNHDAMYWYRQDPGQGLRLIYYSQIVNDFQKGDIAEGYSVSREKKESFPLTVTSAQKNPTAFYLCASSIDWGGAFFGQGTRLTVV.

The chain employs TRBV1 and TRBJ2-2; TRBD1, the table's D call, was not compared with the DNA. TRBV1 is deemed a pseudogene. The length of the CDR3 is 14 residues. The DNA of the CDR3 is TGCACCAGCAGCCTCGTAGGGGGAACCGGGGAGCTGTTTTTT. Translation: CTSSLVGGTGELFF.